This T cell receptor (beta chain) was recovered during a study of regulatory T cells in long-lasting Graves disease. General study points: The study found lower TCR diversity in persistent Graves' patients than in newly diagnosed ones.

Regarding time point: newly diagnosed GD, antithyroid drugs for less than 3 months. PBMCs provided the RNA from which the TCR library was made. Investigators report Graves' disease was diagnosed under American Thyroid Association guidelines. The CDR3 is 17 residues long. Through Arm-PCR of CDR3 regions and iRepertoire HTBI primers, TCR beta libraries were built. Via MiXCR, TCRdb re-called the multiplex PCR reads, giving one row per CDR3 protein. The table records a few hundred thousand distinct CDR3 sequences, 15% to 20% of them present only once. The sample holds many counts of this clonotype. The antigen is unknown. These data also formed part of another study, on T cells in Graves' hyperthyroidism and ophthalmopathy.

This receptor was taken from a man in his forties with Graves disease. This sample comprised peripheral blood mononuclear cells (PBMCs), obtained at new diagnosis, from a patient treated with antithyroid drugs. The chain carries TRBV3-2 and TRBJ1-1; TRBD1, the D gene given by the table, was not confirmed from the DNA. TRBV3-2 is reported as a pseudogene. The CDR3 loop reads CASSQGSAYRAWTEAFF. CDR3 DNA: TGTGCCAGCAGCCAAGGGTCTGCTTACAGGGCGTGGACTGAAGCTTTCTTT.